Below, one T cell receptor (beta chain) is given with its context. These data originate in a study of T cells in Graves' hyperthyroidism and ophthalmopathy. There were TCR beta CDR3 regions amplified from RNA transcripts. A first-round RT-PCR of the TCR CDR3 used the HTBI primer set. MiXCR, run by TCRdb on the multiplex PCR reads, gives a single entry per CDR3 protein. The data hold 300,000 to 400,000 distinct CDR3 sequences, with over 10% observed a single time. Trimming removed 0 bases from V and 6 bases from J, with 15 bases in between. Germline loops: CDR1 SGHDT, CDR2 YYEEEE. The CDR3 totals 15 residues. Calling Graves' hyperthyroidism stable meant ophthalmopathy did not progress within 18 months. Disease duration under 2 months; hyperthyroidism patients were aged 18 to 65. Researchers barred patients who had uncontrolled infection, other autoimmune disease, pregnancy or lactation. Cells are PBMCs isolated from 10 ml of fresh blood.

The sequence came from a young woman with Graves' hyperthyroidism. This rearrangement joins TRBV5-6 to TRBJ1-1; D call uncertain. The sample comprised blood. CDR3 nucleotides: TGTGCCAGCAGCTTGGGTTATCCACCGTTGGCTGAAGCTTTCTTT. It translates to CASSLGYPPLAEAFF. The whole variable domain, filled in from reference TRBV5-6 and TRBJ1-1, reads DAGVTQSPTHLIKTRGQQVTLRCSPKSGHDTVSWYQQALGQGPQFIFQYYEEEERQRGNFPDRFSGHQFPNYSSELNVNALLLGDSALYLCASSLGYPPLAEAFFGQGTRLTVV.